A selection of T cell receptor beta chains follows, all from one sample in a study of cytomegalovirus exposure and HLA in healthy donors. Sequenced by immunoSEQ multiplex PCR; TCRdb stores in-frame clones only, minus some. The sample carries 130,000 to 150,000 clones, over 65% recorded once. The specimen was PBMCs. The receptor source for this set is a man between 40 and 49 years old in good health and CMV-seropositive. Each CDR3 is given with its conserved first and last residue. The D gene is left open where the match is weak. Clone sizes are given selectively: once, few, many, or a class where the clone is expanded.

D: .; size: .; V: TRBV5-1; J: TRBJ1-1; DNA: TGCGCCAGCATTGGCGGGGCCACTGAAGCTTTCTTT; CDR3: CASIGGATEAFF
D: TRBD2; size: .; V: TRBV9; J: TRBJ2-3; DNA: TGTGCCAGCAGCGTAGGACTAGCCGGCTCAGATACGCAGTATTTT; CDR3: CASSVGLAGSDTQYF
D: .; size: .; V: TRBV13; J: TRBJ2-1; DNA: TGTGCCAGCAGCTTAGAGCTCGGCGGGACGGTTGGCAGTGAGCAGTTCTTC; CDR3: CASSLELGGTVGSEQFF
D: TRBD2; size: .; V: TRBV5-1; J: TRBJ2-7; DNA: TGCGCCAGCAGCTTGGCACTAGCGGGGATCTACGAGCAGTACTTC; CDR3: CASSLALAGIYEQYF
D: .; size: .; V: TRBV28; J: TRBJ2-7; DNA: TGTGCCAGCAGTTTATCCCCGGGCACGGGGTACGAGCAGTACTTC; CDR3: CASSLSPGTGYEQYF
D: TRBD1; size: .; V: TRBV7-3; J: TRBJ2-2; DNA: TGTGCCAGCAGCCAGGGGGCGAACGGGGAGCTGTTTTTT; CDR3: CASSQGANGELFF
D: TRBD2; size: .; V: TRBV4-3; J: TRBJ2-3; DNA: TGCGCCAGCAGCTTCGGACTAGCGGGAGGGCTTACAGATACGCAGTATTTT; CDR3: CASSFGLAGGLTDTQYF
D: .; size: .; V: TRBV7-9; J: TRBJ1-2; DNA: TGTGCCAGCAGCTTGAACAGTAATAACTATGGCTACACCTTC; CDR3: CASSLNSNNYGYTF
D: TRBD1; size: .; V: TRBV2; J: TRBJ1-5; DNA: TGTGCCAGTACCCGGGACAGGGGTTTTCAGCCCCAGCATTTT; CDR3: CASTRDRGFQPQHF
D: .; size: .; V: TRBV7-3; J: TRBJ2-2; DNA: TGTGCCAGCAGCTTGGCGAGCGCCACCGGGGAGCTGTTTTTT; CDR3: CASSLASATGELFF
D: .; size: .; V: TRBV20-1; J: TRBJ2-4; DNA: TGCAGTGCTAGATCCAGCATTCAGTACTTC; CDR3: CSARSSIQYF
D: .; size: .; V: TRBV30; J: TRBJ1-2; DNA: TGTGCCTGGAGTGCCGTTTGGGGCGGCTACACCTTC; CDR3: CAWSAVWGGYTF
D: .; size: .; V: TRBV19; J: TRBJ2-3; DNA: TGTGCCAGTAGTATGCTTGGGCGGGGAGCAGATACGCAGTATTTT; CDR3: CASSMLGRGADTQYF
D: .; size: .; V: TRBV30; J: TRBJ1-5; DNA: TGTGCCTGGAGTGTACCGGGTTCCGAACAGCCCCAGCATTTT; CDR3: CAWSVPGSEQPQHF
D: TRBD2; size: .; V: TRBV19; J: TRBJ2-3; DNA: TGTGCCAGTAGGAGGGTTAGCGGGAGGGCCGGAGCAGATACGCAGTATTTT; CDR3: CASRRVSGRAGADTQYF
D: .; size: once; V: TRBV6-5; J: TRBJ1-1; DNA: TGTGCCAGCAGCCCCGAGGGGGTTGGGGACACTGAAGCTTTCTTT; CDR3: CASSPEGVGDTEAFF
D: .; size: .; V: TRBV6-1; J: TRBJ1-5; DNA: TGTGCCAGCAGTGAACGGTCCGGGGGCAATCAGCCCCAGCATTTT; CDR3: CASSERSGGNQPQHF
D: .; size: .; V: TRBV7-2; J: TRBJ2-3; DNA: TGTGCCAGCACCCCAGGCGGGTACAGCACAGATACGCAGTATTTT; CDR3: CASTPGGYSTDTQYF
D: .; size: many; V: TRBV6-5; J: TRBJ1-3; DNA: TGTGCCAGCAGTTACACGTGGAGTACTGGAAACACCATATATTTT; CDR3: CASSYTWSTGNTIYF
D: TRBD2; size: .; V: TRBV7-9; J: TRBJ2-1; DNA: TGTGCCAGCAGCTACCCCCTAGCGGGGGCCCCTGGGGGTTACAATGAGCAGTTCTTC; CDR3: CASSYPLAGAPGGYNEQFF
D: TRBD1; size: .; V: TRBV4-3; J: TRBJ1-2; DNA: TGCGCCAGCAGCCAAGGAGACAGGGCCTATGGCTACACCTTC; CDR3: CASSQGDRAYGYTF
D: .; size: .; V: TRBV9; J: TRBJ2-3; DNA: TGTGCCAGCAGCGTAGACCCTGCTGGAGGGGAGGTCACAGATACGCAGTATTTT; CDR3: CASSVDPAGGEVTDTQYF
D: TRBD1; size: .; V: TRBV5-5; J: TRBJ2-1; DNA: TGTGCCAGCAGCCTGGGACAGGGAATCTCCTACAATGAGCAGTTCTTC; CDR3: CASSLGQGISYNEQFF
D: TRBD1; size: .; V: TRBV18; J: TRBJ2-5; DNA: TGTGCCAGCTCACCCGGGACAGGGCAAGAGACCCAGTACTTC; CDR3: CASSPGTGQETQYF
D: .; size: .; V: TRBV7-2; J: TRBJ2-6; DNA: TGTGCCAGCAGCCCCAGGGGAAAGGCTGGGGCCAACGTCCTGACTTTC; CDR3: CASSPRGKAGANVLTF
D: .; size: few; V: TRBV6-1; J: TRBJ1-6; DNA: TGTGCCAGCAGTGGGCAGAAAATCGATAATTCACCCCTCCACTTT; CDR3: CASSGQKIDNSPLHF
D: .; size: .; V: TRBV6-6; J: TRBJ1-5; DNA: TGTGCCAGCACCCGGGGGGGCGGTCAGCCCCAGCATTTT; CDR3: CASTRGGGQPQHF
D: TRBD1; size: .; V: TRBV7-9; J: TRBJ1-4; DNA: TGTTCCAGCAGCCCACAGGGGCGGAATGAAAAACTGTTTTTT; CDR3: CSSSPQGRNEKLFF
D: TRBD1; size: .; V: TRBV5-6; J: TRBJ2-7; DNA: TGTGCCAGCAGCTGGGACAGGGCCTCCTACGAGCAGTACTTC; CDR3: CASSWDRASYEQYF
D: TRBD1; size: .; V: TRBV4-3; J: TRBJ2-7; DNA: TGCGCCAGCAGCTCGGACAGGGGGCGCGAGCAGTACTTC; CDR3: CASSSDRGREQYF
D: TRBD1; size: .; V: TRBV5-4; J: TRBJ2-3; DNA: TGTGCCAGCAGCTGGACAGGAGGAACAGATACGCAGTATTTT; CDR3: CASSWTGGTDTQYF
D: .; size: .; V: TRBV4-3; J: TRBJ1-2; DNA: TGCGCCAGCAGCCAAGATCTGAGACAGTCTAACTATGGCTACACCTTC; CDR3: CASSQDLRQSNYGYTF
D: .; size: .; V: TRBV11-1; J: TRBJ2-7; DNA: TGTGCCAGCAGCCCGGGACATTACGGGCAGTACTTC; CDR3: CASSPGHYGQYF
D: .; size: .; V: TRBV6-1; J: TRBJ1-5; DNA: TGTGCCAGCAGTACACTATCGGGGGGTCAGCCCCAGCATTTT; CDR3: CASSTLSGGQPQHF
D: .; size: once; V: TRBV29-1; J: TRBJ2-5; DNA: TGCAGCCCCTCTGGGACACTTAAAAAGACCCAGTACTTC; CDR3: CSPSGTLKKTQYF
D: .; size: few; V: TRBV4-1; J: TRBJ1-1; DNA: TGCGCCAGCAGCCAAGAGACAGGCGGATTGAACACTGAAGCTTTCTTT; CDR3: CASSQETGGLNTEAFF
D: TRBD2; size: .; V: TRBV7-2; J: TRBJ2-7; DNA: TGTGCCAGCAGCCCAGGGGGGACTAGCGTATACGAGCAGTACTTC; CDR3: CASSPGGTSVYEQYF
D: .; size: .; V: TRBV4-1; J: TRBJ1-3; DNA: TGCGCCAGCAGCCAAGAACAGGGCCTCTCTGGAAACACCATATATTTT; CDR3: CASSQEQGLSGNTIYF
D: TRBD2; size: .; V: TRBV5-1; J: TRBJ2-5; DNA: TGCGCCAGCAGCCTGGGGGGACTAGGGGTTCAAGAGACCCAGTACTTC; CDR3: CASSLGGLGVQETQYF
D: .; size: .; V: TRBV28; J: TRBJ1-2; DNA: TGTGCCAGCAGCCCTGCCCAGGGGAAGGGAGCTAACTATGGCTACACCTTC; CDR3: CASSPAQGKGANYGYTF